These 13 T cell receptor beta chains were sequenced from one sample in a study of beta chain features in type 1 diabetes. Expressed TCRB transcripts were sequenced because the entire RNA isolate underwent reverse transcription. This table comes from immunoSEQ multiplex PCR, and its TCRdb copy is limited to in-frame clones, with some not included. This sample yields a few hundred thousand clones, of which roughly 14% are seen a single time; roughly 0.016% belongs to the top ten. Antigens of these TCRs are unknown. Findings and limits, study-wide: All four CD4+ subsets from Type 1 diabetes patients carried moderately but significantly shorter TCRB CDR3s.

What was sequenced was naive CD4+ T cells from blood. The origin of the receptors is a young woman with type 1 diabetes.

V is TRBV4-1 and J is TRBJ2-2, with 8 bases aligning to TRBD1. Trimming took 4 bases from V and 4 from J; bases not matched to a gene: 14. This CDR3 has 18 amino acids. The germline CDR1 and CDR2 sequences are MGHRA and YSYEKL. The CDR3 nucleotides are TGCGCCAGCAGCCCAAAACAGGGGGGTAGCTTCGGCACCGGGGAGCTGTTTTTT. It translates to CASSPKQGGSFGTGELFF.

This chain joins TRBV7-3 and TRBJ2-3, with 8 bases that match TRBD2. V shed 3 bases and J 2 bases; nucleotides not matched to a gene: 4. From germline, CDR1 is SGHTA and CDR2 FQGTGA. The CDR3 is made up of 15 amino acids. The CDR3 nucleotides read TGTGCCAGCAGCTTGATAGCGGGACTCACAGATACGCAGTATTTT. It translates to CASSLIAGLTDTQYF.

In its sample, this clone was seen a few times. The rearrangement joins TRBV10-3 to TRBJ2-7, with 10 bases lining up with TRBD2. The CDR3 contains 14 residues. Unmatched junction bases numbered 6, after V lost 5 bases and J lost 5 bases. Germline V gene lookup returns CDR1 ENHRY and CDR2 SYGVKD. The CDR3 coding sequence is TGTGCCATCAGTCTAGCGGGAGACTTGCACGAGCAGTACGTC. Its translation is CAISLAGDLHEQYV.

This clone occurred a few times. The chain couples TRBV19 to TRBJ1-5; D gene unclear. The CDR3 runs 12 residues. The V gene's germline CDR1 is LNHDA and CDR2 SQIVND (reference sequence). V was pared by 5 bases and J by 13 bases, with 15 bases between. CDR3 DNA: TGTGCCAGTAGTTTCCGAGGAGGCAGTCAGCATTTT. It is translated as CASSFRGGSQHF.

This chain joins TRBV2 and TRBJ2-2; D unresolved. The germline V and J ends were trimmed by 6 bases and 1 base, with 9 bases remaining between them. Per germline, CDR1 SNHLY and CDR2 FYNNEI. The CDR3 totals 14 residues. The CDR3 DNA follows: TGTGCCAGCAGCCCCGAACAGAACACCGGGGAGCTGTTTTTT. This codes for CASSPEQNTGELFF.

The chain couples TRBV7-9 to TRBJ2-5; no definite D call. Trimming removed 1 base at V and 5 bases at J, with 14 bases between. The CDR3 runs 15 residues. CDR1 and CDR2 from the germline V gene are SEHNR and FQNEAQ (reference sequence). CDR3 in amino acids: CASSLVRGSSETQYF. The CDR3 DNA is TGTGCCAGCAGCTTAGTCCGTGGCAGTTCGGAGACCCAGTACTTC. Full variable domain (missing parts from reference TRBV7-9 and TRBJ2-5): DTGVSQNPRHKITKRGQNVTFRCDPISEHNRLYWYRQTLGQGPEFLTYFQNEAQLEKSRLLSDRFSAERPKGSFSTLEIQRTEQGDSAMYLCASSLVRGSSETQYFGPGTRLLVL.

This clone was detected a few times. The V gene is TRBV30, the J gene TRBJ2-5, with 10 bases matching TRBD1. CDR1 is GTSNPN, CDR2 SVGIG, per germline (reference sequence). CDR3 size: 15 residues. The V and J ends lost 2 bases and 6 bases, in that order; junction bases with no gene match: 9. The CDR3 reads CAWSQAPGQGKTQYF. CDR3 in DNA: TGTGCCTGGAGTCAAGCGCCGGGACAGGGGAAGACCCAGTACTTC.

This clone appeared a few times. The chain employs TRBV10-2 and TRBJ1-1, with D tentatively TRBD1 (6 bases). CDR3 length: 14 residues. V dropped 2 bases and J dropped 1 base, with 8 bases sitting between them. CDR1 WSHSY and CDR2 SAAADI come from the germline V gene. The CDR3 nucleotides read TGCGCCAGCAGTGAGCTGGGACAGAACACTGAAGCTTTCTTT. It translates to CASSELGQNTEAFF.

As DNA, the CDR3 is TGTGCCAGCAGCTTAGATCCTAGCGGGAGCGGCACAGATACGCAGTATTTT. Its protein is CASSLDPSGSGTDTQYF. The genes are TRBV7-2 and TRBJ2-3; 10 bases align to TRBD2. Per germline, CDR1 SGHTA and CDR2 FQGNSA. The CDR3 consists of 17 residues. V was pared by 1 base and J by 1 base, with 5 bases of the junction left unmatched.

CDR3 bases: TGTGCCAGCTCACCCCGTCCCGGGACAGGGGACGCTGAAGCTTTCTTT. Protein product: CASSPRPGTGDAEAFF. The chain joins TRBV18 to TRBJ1-1; TRBD1 aligns across 10 bases. Germline V lookup: CDR1 KGHSH, CDR2 LQKENI. V trimming: 3 bases; J trimming: 6 bases; junction bases outside the gene matches: 10. The CDR3 totals 16 residues.

The V call is TRBV11-2, the J call TRBJ2-3, with TRBD2 matching 8 bases. The CDR3 runs to 15 residues. Unmatched junction bases numbered 10, after V lost 8 bases and J lost 3 bases. CDR1 is SGHAT, CDR2 FQNNGV, per germline. In DNA form, the CDR3 reads TGTGCCAGCGTTAAGCGGGAGCCGTTGACAGATACGCAGTATTTT. Translation gives CASVKREPLTDTQYF.

This clone has a handful of counts. The chain employs TRBV5-4 and TRBJ2-2; D may be TRBD1 (6 bases). This CDR3 contains 16 residues. CDR1 and CDR2 from the germline V gene are SGHNT and YYREEE (reference sequence). Deletions cut 5 bases from V and 1 base from J, with 15 bases between. DNA of the CDR3: TGTGCCAGCAGTTTTGGGTCCAGGGGGAACACCGGGGAGCTGTTTTTT. Its protein is CASSFGSRGNTGELFF.

The chain couples TRBV5-1 to TRBJ2-2, with 9 positions matching TRBD1. Germline V gene data show CDR1 as SGHRS and CDR2 as YFSETQ. V lost 4 bases, J lost 5 bases, and 6 bases stayed unmatched. This CDR3 is built from 15 residues. The CDR3 loop reads CASSPWTGETGELFF. In DNA form, the CDR3 reads TGCGCCAGCAGCCCATGGACAGGGGAGACCGGGGAGCTGTTTTTT.